This is a list of T cell receptor beta chains from one sample in a study of cytomegalovirus exposure and HLA in healthy donors. Some clones are missing from TCRdb's copy, which holds only in-frame ones; the method was immunoSEQ multiplex PCR. Among some 120,000 clones, roughly three quarters were seen once, and the ten largest hold approximately 10%. Sequenced input: PBMCs. Every receptor here comes from a young man in good health and CMV-seropositive. The CDR3 runs from the conserved cysteine through the conserved F or W. The D gene is left open where the match is weak. Clone size is stated in some rows and not others, as once, few, many or a class when expanded.

cdr3_nt: TGTGCCACCAGCAGAGTAGATTCCTACGAGCAGTACTTC
cdr3_aa: CATSRVDSYEQYF
j_call: TRBJ2-7
v_call: TRBV15
clone_size: -
cdr3_length: 13
d_call: -

cdr3_nt: TGTGCCAGCAGTTTATCTACTAGGACCGGGGAGCTGTTTTTT
cdr3_aa: CASSLSTRTGELFF
j_call: TRBJ2-2
v_call: TRBV27
clone_size: -
cdr3_length: 14
d_call: -

cdr3_nt: TGCGCCAGCAGCCCAGGGGAGCACAGCTACACCGGGGAGCTGTTTTTT
cdr3_aa: CASSPGEHSYTGELFF
j_call: TRBJ2-2
v_call: TRBV4-3
clone_size: -
cdr3_length: 16
d_call: -

cdr3_nt: TGTGCCAGTAGTATTTTAGCGGGAGGCCCGTTCTTC
cdr3_aa: CASSILAGGPFF
j_call: TRBJ2-1
v_call: TRBV19
clone_size: -
cdr3_length: 12
d_call: TRBD2

cdr3_nt: TGTGCCAGCAGCTTTCGCGGCGATGAGCAGTTCTTC
cdr3_aa: CASSFRGDEQFF
j_call: TRBJ2-1
v_call: TRBV7-9
clone_size: once
cdr3_length: 12
d_call: -

cdr3_nt: TGTGCCAGCAGCTTCGCTAGCCTGGCAGATACGCAGTATTTT
cdr3_aa: CASSFASLADTQYF
j_call: TRBJ2-3
v_call: TRBV7-2
clone_size: -
cdr3_length: 14
d_call: -

cdr3_nt: TGTTCCAGCAGCCAGTGGACAGAAGGTACCTACGAGCAGTACTTC
cdr3_aa: CSSSQWTEGTYEQYF
j_call: TRBJ2-7
v_call: TRBV7-9
clone_size: -
cdr3_length: 15
d_call: -

cdr3_nt: TGCGCCAGCAGCCAAAGGACAGGTAGTAACGATGGAAACACCATATATTTT
cdr3_aa: CASSQRTGSNDGNTIYF
j_call: TRBJ1-3
v_call: TRBV4-3
clone_size: -
cdr3_length: 17
d_call: TRBD1

cdr3_nt: TGTGCCACCAGCCCCCTAGCGGGTCTTAGGACAGATACGCAGTATTTT
cdr3_aa: CATSPLAGLRTDTQYF
j_call: TRBJ2-3
v_call: TRBV15
clone_size: -
cdr3_length: 16
d_call: TRBD2

cdr3_nt: TGTGCCTGGAGCGCGGGGGGGAGGGACACAGATACGCAGTATTTT
cdr3_aa: CAWSAGGRDTDTQYF
j_call: TRBJ2-3
v_call: TRBV30
clone_size: -
cdr3_length: 15
d_call: TRBD2

cdr3_nt: TGTGCCAGCAACCCCGGGACTAGTCGCGAGCAGTACTTC
cdr3_aa: CASNPGTSREQYF
j_call: TRBJ2-7
v_call: TRBV28
clone_size: -
cdr3_length: 13
d_call: TRBD2

cdr3_nt: TGTGCCAGCAGTTTGTGGGAGGCCTCCACAGATACGCAGTATTTT
cdr3_aa: CASSLWEASTDTQYF
j_call: TRBJ2-3
v_call: TRBV28
clone_size: -
cdr3_length: 15
d_call: -

cdr3_nt: TGCGCCAGCAGCCTAGGGACTAGCGGGAGGAAGACCTGGGCCTACGAGCAGTACTTC
cdr3_aa: CASSLGTSGRKTWAYEQYF
j_call: TRBJ2-7
v_call: TRBV5-1
clone_size: once
cdr3_length: 19
d_call: TRBD2

cdr3_nt: TGTGCCAGCAGCGGTCTAGATAGTAACGAGCAGTACTTC
cdr3_aa: CASSGLDSNEQYF
j_call: TRBJ2-7
v_call: TRBV9
clone_size: -
cdr3_length: 13
d_call: -

cdr3_nt: TGTGCCAGCAGCTACAGGGGGGGTACGGACGAGCAGTACTTC
cdr3_aa: CASSYRGGTDEQYF
j_call: TRBJ2-7
v_call: TRBV9
clone_size: -
cdr3_length: 14
d_call: -

cdr3_nt: TGTGCCAGCAGTTACAGCCACGAGCAGTACTTC
cdr3_aa: CASSYSHEQYF
j_call: TRBJ2-7
v_call: TRBV6-5
clone_size: -
cdr3_length: 11
d_call: -

cdr3_nt: TGTGCCAGCAGTTTAGGGACAATGAACACTGAAGCTTTCTTT
cdr3_aa: CASSLGTMNTEAFF
j_call: TRBJ1-1
v_call: TRBV27
clone_size: -
cdr3_length: 14
d_call: -

cdr3_nt: TGTGCCCGAGCCCCGGGGACCGGGGAGCTGTTTTTT
cdr3_aa: CARAPGTGELFF
j_call: TRBJ2-2
v_call: TRBV30
clone_size: once
cdr3_length: 12
d_call: -

cdr3_nt: TGTGCCAGCAGTGAAGAAATACTTTTGTTTGGGCAGGAAGTCACGAACACTGAAGCTTTCTTT
cdr3_aa: CASSEEILLFGQEVTNTEAFF
j_call: TRBJ1-1
v_call: TRBV6-1
clone_size: few
cdr3_length: 21
d_call: -

cdr3_nt: TGTGCCAGCAGTTTCCCCGGCTTCCCACTAGCGGGGGATGGCTACGAGCAGTACTTC
cdr3_aa: CASSFPGFPLAGDGYEQYF
j_call: TRBJ2-7
v_call: TRBV28
clone_size: -
cdr3_length: 19
d_call: TRBD2

cdr3_nt: TGTGCCAGCAGTGGGGACAGGGCGTATGGCTACACCTTC
cdr3_aa: CASSGDRAYGYTF
j_call: TRBJ1-2
v_call: TRBV2
clone_size: once
cdr3_length: 13
d_call: TRBD1

cdr3_nt: TGTGCCAGCAGCGCCGGGGGACAGTCTAACTATGGCTACACCTTC
cdr3_aa: CASSAGGQSNYGYTF
j_call: TRBJ1-2
v_call: TRBV9
clone_size: -
cdr3_length: 15
d_call: TRBD1

cdr3_nt: TGCGCCAGCAGCTTGGTAAGCGGGACGCGCCCAGATACGCAGTATTTT
cdr3_aa: CASSLVSGTRPDTQYF
j_call: TRBJ2-3
v_call: TRBV5-1
clone_size: -
cdr3_length: 16
d_call: TRBD2

cdr3_nt: TGCGCCAGCAGTGGGACAGGGAGTGAAAAACTGTTTTTT
cdr3_aa: CASSGTGSEKLFF
j_call: TRBJ1-4
v_call: TRBV5-1
clone_size: few
cdr3_length: 13
d_call: TRBD1

cdr3_nt: TGTGCCAGCAGCTTAGACTATAGGGGAATGAAGTACGTCCTGACTTTC
cdr3_aa: CASSLDYRGMKYVLTF
j_call: TRBJ2-6
v_call: TRBV7-9
clone_size: -
cdr3_length: 16
d_call: -

cdr3_nt: TGTGCCAGCAGCCCTACGGGGGGCGGCAGATCTGGCTACACCTTC
cdr3_aa: CASSPTGGGRSGYTF
j_call: TRBJ1-2
v_call: TRBV28
clone_size: -
cdr3_length: 15
d_call: -

cdr3_nt: TGTGCCAGCAGCCCCGGACAGATAGCAGATACGCAGTATTTT
cdr3_aa: CASSPGQIADTQYF
j_call: TRBJ2-3
v_call: TRBV9
clone_size: few
cdr3_length: 14
d_call: -

cdr3_nt: TGTGCCAGCAGCGCTTCGGGAAAACTGTTTTTT
cdr3_aa: CASSASGKLFF
j_call: TRBJ1-4
v_call: TRBV5-8
clone_size: -
cdr3_length: 11
d_call: -

cdr3_nt: TGTGCCTGGAGGGAGGGTGTCAATCAGCCCCAGCATTTT
cdr3_aa: CAWREGVNQPQHF
j_call: TRBJ1-5
v_call: TRBV30
clone_size: -
cdr3_length: 13
d_call: -

cdr3_nt: TGCAGCGTTGAAAGTCGAGACAGGCCGGGGGGTGAAGCTTTCTTT
cdr3_aa: CSVESRDRPGGEAFF
j_call: TRBJ1-1
v_call: TRBV29-1
clone_size: -
cdr3_length: 15
d_call: -

cdr3_nt: TGTGCCAGCAGCCCGGACAGAAACTATGGCTACACCTTC
cdr3_aa: CASSPDRNYGYTF
j_call: TRBJ1-2
v_call: TRBV14
clone_size: few
cdr3_length: 13
d_call: -

cdr3_nt: TGTGCCAGCAGTCTAGCGGGCAGGGGGCAAGAGACCCAGTACTTC
cdr3_aa: CASSLAGRGQETQYF
j_call: TRBJ2-5
v_call: TRBV28
clone_size: -
cdr3_length: 15
d_call: -

cdr3_nt: TGTGCCATCTCAGCCATGGGACAGGGGAGCTCCTACGAGCAGTACTTC
cdr3_aa: CAISAMGQGSSYEQYF
j_call: TRBJ2-7
v_call: TRBV10-3
clone_size: -
cdr3_length: 16
d_call: TRBD1

cdr3_nt: TGTGCCAGCCTACAGGGATGGTACGGGGGCTACACCTTC
cdr3_aa: CASLQGWYGGYTF
j_call: TRBJ1-2
v_call: TRBV6-1
clone_size: -
cdr3_length: 13
d_call: -

cdr3_nt: TGTGCCAGCAGCCAATCTAGCGGGAGGTATAGCACAGATACGCAGTATTTT
cdr3_aa: CASSQSSGRYSTDTQYF
j_call: TRBJ2-3
v_call: TRBV5-4
clone_size: -
cdr3_length: 17
d_call: TRBD2

cdr3_nt: TGCGCCAGCAGCTTAGACAGGTACGAGCAGTACTTC
cdr3_aa: CASSLDRYEQYF
j_call: TRBJ2-7
v_call: TRBV5-1
clone_size: few
cdr3_length: 12
d_call: -

cdr3_nt: TGTGCCAGCAGTTTATCGGGCGGGGGCAAAAACATTCAGTACTTC
cdr3_aa: CASSLSGGGKNIQYF
j_call: TRBJ2-4
v_call: TRBV27
clone_size: -
cdr3_length: 15
d_call: TRBD2

cdr3_nt: TGTGCCAGCAGCTTAAGTTATGGTGCTAGCTCCTACAATGAGCAGTTCTTC
cdr3_aa: CASSLSYGASSYNEQFF
j_call: TRBJ2-1
v_call: TRBV7-2
clone_size: -
cdr3_length: 17
d_call: -

cdr3_nt: TGTGCCACCAGCAGAGGGACAGCGAAGAGCTCCTACAATGAGCAGTTCTTC
cdr3_aa: CATSRGTAKSSYNEQFF
j_call: TRBJ2-1
v_call: TRBV15
clone_size: -
cdr3_length: 17
d_call: -

cdr3_nt: TGCGCCAGCAGCATCCGGAACGCGGGCCGCGACGAGCAGTACTTC
cdr3_aa: CASSIRNAGRDEQYF
j_call: TRBJ2-7
v_call: TRBV4-1
clone_size: -
cdr3_length: 15
d_call: -

cdr3_nt: TGTGCCAGCACTTTCGGCGGACAGGGCTACACCTTC
cdr3_aa: CASTFGGQGYTF
j_call: TRBJ1-2
v_call: TRBV6-1
clone_size: -
cdr3_length: 12
d_call: -

cdr3_nt: TGTGCCAGCAGTGAAGCGCTTTTGGCTAGCGGGAGCAATGAGCAGTTCTTC
cdr3_aa: CASSEALLASGSNEQFF
j_call: TRBJ2-1
v_call: TRBV2
clone_size: -
cdr3_length: 17
d_call: TRBD2

cdr3_nt: TGTGCCAGCAGCTTGTTAGCGGGATTGGAAGGGTGGACAGAGACCCAGTACTTC
cdr3_aa: CASSLLAGLEGWTETQYF
j_call: TRBJ2-5
v_call: TRBV11-1
clone_size: -
cdr3_length: 18
d_call: TRBD2

cdr3_nt: TGTGCCAGCAGCGCCGCCGGGACTCATCCCCAGCATTTT
cdr3_aa: CASSAAGTHPQHF
j_call: TRBJ1-5
v_call: TRBV9
clone_size: once
cdr3_length: 13
d_call: -

cdr3_nt: TGTGCCACCGCCCTTAGACAGGGGGCCGGAGATACGCAGTATTTT
cdr3_aa: CATALRQGAGDTQYF
j_call: TRBJ2-3
v_call: TRBV15
clone_size: -
cdr3_length: 15
d_call: TRBD1

cdr3_nt: TGTGCCAGCAGCCGCGGGGGCACAGATACGCAGTATTTT
cdr3_aa: CASSRGGTDTQYF
j_call: TRBJ2-3
v_call: TRBV27
clone_size: -
cdr3_length: 13
d_call: -